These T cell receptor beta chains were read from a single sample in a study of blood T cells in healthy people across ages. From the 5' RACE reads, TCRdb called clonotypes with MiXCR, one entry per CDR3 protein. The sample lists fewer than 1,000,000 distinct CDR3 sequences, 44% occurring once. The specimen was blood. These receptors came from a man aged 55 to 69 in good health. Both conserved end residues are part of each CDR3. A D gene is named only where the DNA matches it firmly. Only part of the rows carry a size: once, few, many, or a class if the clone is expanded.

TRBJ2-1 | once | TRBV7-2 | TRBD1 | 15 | CANSSGQGTYNEQFF | TGTGCCAACAGCTCCGGACAGGGCACCTACAATGAGCAGTTCTTC
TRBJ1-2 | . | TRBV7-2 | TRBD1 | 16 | CASSLLGGASNYGYTF | TGTGCCAGCAGCCTTCTAGGGGGCGCATCTAACTATGGCTACACCTTC
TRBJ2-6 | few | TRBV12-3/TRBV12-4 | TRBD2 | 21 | CASSPRGSGGTQNSGANVLTF | TGTGCCAGCAGCCCCCGGGGTAGCGGGGGGACCCAAAACTCTGGGGCCAACGTCCTGACTTTC
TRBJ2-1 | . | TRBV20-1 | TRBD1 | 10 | CRTGGDEQFF | TGCAGAACAGGGGGCGATGAGCAGTTCTTC
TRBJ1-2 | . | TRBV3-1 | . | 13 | CASSHLDTGSYTF | TGTGCCAGCAGCCACCTCGACACAGGGAGCTACACCTTC
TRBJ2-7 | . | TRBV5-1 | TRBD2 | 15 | CASSLGLAGGPEQYF | TGCGCCAGCAGCTTGGGGCTAGCGGGGGGGCCTGAGCAGTACTTC
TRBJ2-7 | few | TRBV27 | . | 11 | CASRVGYEQYF | TGTGCCAGCAGGGTGGGGTACGAGCAGTACTTC
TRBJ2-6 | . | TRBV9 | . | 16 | CASSVVQGSGANILTF | TGTGCCAGCAGCGTAGTACAGGGCTCTGGGGCCAACATCCTGACTTTC
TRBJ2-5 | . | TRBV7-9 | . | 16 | CASSLGVTLGKETQYF | TGTGCCAGCAGCTTGGGGGTGACCCTCGGGAAAGAGACCCAGTACTTC
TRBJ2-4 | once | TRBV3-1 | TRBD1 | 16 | CASSQGDRGPINIQYF | TGTGCCAGCAGCCAAGGGGACAGGGGGCCGATAAACATTCAGTACTTC
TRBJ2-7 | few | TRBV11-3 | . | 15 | CASSSNPNSAYEQYF | TGTGCCAGCAGCTCAAACCCCAACTCCGCCTACGAGCAGTACTTC
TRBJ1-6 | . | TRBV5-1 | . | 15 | CASSYEGGINSPLHF | TGCGCCAGCAGCTACGAGGGAGGGATCAATTCACCCCTCCACTTT
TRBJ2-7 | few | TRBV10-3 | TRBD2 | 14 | CAISSSGDSYEQYF | TGTGCCATCAGCTCTAGCGGGGACTCCTACGAGCAGTACTTC
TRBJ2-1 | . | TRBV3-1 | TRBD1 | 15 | CASSQRGQSYNEQFF | TGTGCCAGCAGCCAAAGGGGACAGAGTTACAATGAGCAGTTCTTC
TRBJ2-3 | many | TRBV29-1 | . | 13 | CSVTGELTDTQYF | TGCAGCGTTACGGGGGAGCTCACAGATACGCAGTATTTT
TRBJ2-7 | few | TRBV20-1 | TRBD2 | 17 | CSALGLAGGQTGGEQYF | TGCAGTGCTCTCGGGCTAGCGGGGGGCCAAACTGGAGGGGAGCAGTACTTC
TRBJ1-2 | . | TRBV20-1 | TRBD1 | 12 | CSVPTGGYGYTF | TGCAGTGTACCGACAGGGGGGTATGGCTACACCTTC
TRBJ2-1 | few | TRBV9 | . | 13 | CASTKLEGGEQFF | TGTGCCAGCACCAAACTCGAGGGGGGTGAGCAGTTCTTC
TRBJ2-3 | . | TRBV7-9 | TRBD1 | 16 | CASSPLLTGNTDTQYF | TGTGCCAGCAGCCCTCTTCTGACAGGGAACACAGATACGCAGTATTTT
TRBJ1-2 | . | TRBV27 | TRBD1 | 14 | CASSPRTGAYGYTF | TGTGCCAGCAGTCCCCGGACAGGGGCCTATGGCTACACCTTC
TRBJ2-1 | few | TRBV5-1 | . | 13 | CASSSLGGHEQFF | TGCGCCAGCAGCTCGTTAGGGGGACATGAGCAGTTCTTC
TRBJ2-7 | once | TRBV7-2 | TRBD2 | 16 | CAGSLGYGTRVYEQYF | TGTGCCGGCAGCTTAGGGTACGGGACTAGAGTTTACGAGCAGTACTTC
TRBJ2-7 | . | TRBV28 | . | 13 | CASSSGSLYEQYF | TGTGCCAGCAGCTCCGGGTCCTTATACGAGCAGTACTTC
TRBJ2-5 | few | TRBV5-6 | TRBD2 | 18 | CASSLALAGGLIEETQYF | TGTGCCAGCAGCTTGGCCCTAGCGGGGGGGCTTATAGAAGAGACCCAGTACTTC
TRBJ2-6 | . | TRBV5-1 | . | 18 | CASSLFQGSDSGANVLTF | TGCGCCAGCAGCTTGTTTCAGGGTTCGGACTCTGGGGCCAACGTCCTGACTTTC
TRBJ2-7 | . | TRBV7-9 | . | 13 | CASSVDSAREQYF | TGTGCCAGCAGTGTCGACAGCGCTCGCGAGCAGTACTTC
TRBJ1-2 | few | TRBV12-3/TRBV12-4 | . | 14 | CASSLAEQSCGYTF | TGTGCCAGCAGTTTAGCGGAACAGTCGTGTGGCTACACCTTC
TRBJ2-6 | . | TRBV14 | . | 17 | CASSQDIWSSGANVLTF | TGTGCCAGCAGCCAAGATATATGGAGCTCTGGGGCCAACGTCCTGACTTTC
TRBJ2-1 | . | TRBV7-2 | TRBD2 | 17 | CASSLDRASGLYNEQFF | TGTGCCAGCAGCTTAGATAGAGCTAGCGGCTTATACAATGAGCAGTTCTTC
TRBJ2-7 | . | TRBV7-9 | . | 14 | CASSSDGTYYEQYF | TGTGCCAGCAGCTCGGACGGGACGTACTACGAGCAGTACTTC
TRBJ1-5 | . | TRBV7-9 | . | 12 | CASSSQAGPQHF | TGTGCCAGCAGCTCCCAGGCGGGACCCCAGCATTTT
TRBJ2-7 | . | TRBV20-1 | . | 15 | CSAKPPGLPLYEQYF | TGCAGTGCTAAACCCCCGGGGCTACCCCTCTACGAGCAGTACTTC
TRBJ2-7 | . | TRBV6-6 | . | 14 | CASSYYPEDNEQYF | TGTGCCAGCAGTTACTACCCGGAGGACAATGAGCAGTACTTC
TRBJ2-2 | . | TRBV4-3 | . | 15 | CASSQGTGGGAELFF | TGCGCCAGCAGCCAAGGCACTGGAGGGGGAGCGGAGCTGTTTTTT
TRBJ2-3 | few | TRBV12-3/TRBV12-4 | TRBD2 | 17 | CASSPRTSGDLTDTQYF | TGTGCCAGCAGTCCCAGGACTAGCGGGGACCTCACAGATACGCAGTATTTT
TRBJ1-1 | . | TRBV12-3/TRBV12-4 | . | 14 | CASRPGQALAEAFF | TGTGCCAGCAGACCGGGACAAGCTTTGGCTGAAGCTTTCTTT
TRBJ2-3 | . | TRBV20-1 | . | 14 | CSAPTILTTDTQYF | TGCAGTGCCCCAACTATCCTCACCACAGATACGCAGTATTTT
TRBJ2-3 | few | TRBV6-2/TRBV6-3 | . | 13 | CASRGLSTDTQYF | TGTGCCAGCAGAGGACTATCCACAGATACGCAGTATTTT
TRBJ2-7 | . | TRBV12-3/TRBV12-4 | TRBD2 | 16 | CASSLYTGTSSYEQYF | TGTGCCAGCAGTTTATACACGGGGACTAGCTCCTACGAGCAGTACTTC
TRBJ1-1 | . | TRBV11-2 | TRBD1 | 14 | CASSSPRQGTEAFF | TGTGCCAGCAGCTCACCTCGACAGGGAACTGAAGCTTTCTTT
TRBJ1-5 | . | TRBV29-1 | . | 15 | CSVAGTSDSNQPQHF | TGCAGCGTCGCCGGGACGTCTGATAGCAATCAGCCCCAGCATTTT
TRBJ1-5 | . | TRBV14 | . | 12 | CASSQETGPQHF | TGTGCCAGCAGCCAAGAAACGGGTCCCCAGCATTTT
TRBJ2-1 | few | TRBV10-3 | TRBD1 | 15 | CAIGGETGVYNEQFF | TGTGCCATCGGAGGGGAGACAGGGGTCTACAATGAGCAGTTCTTC
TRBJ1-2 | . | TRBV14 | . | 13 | CASSQESFGGYTF | TGTGCCAGCAGCCAAGAGTCGTTCGGTGGCTACACCTTC
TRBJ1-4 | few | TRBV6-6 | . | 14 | CASSYPGGDEKLFF | TGTGCCAGCAGTTACCCCGGGGGGGATGAAAAACTGTTTTTT
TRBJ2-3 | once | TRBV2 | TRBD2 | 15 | CASTGASGVTDAQYF | TGTGCTAGCACGGGGGCTAGCGGGGTGACAGATGCGCAGTATTTT
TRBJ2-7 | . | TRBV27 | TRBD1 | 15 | CASSVQGGAYYEQYF | TGTGCCAGCAGTGTACAGGGGGGTGCCTACTACGAGCAGTACTTC
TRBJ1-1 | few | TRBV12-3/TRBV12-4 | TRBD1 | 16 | CASTLLPSGGRFEAFF | TGTGCCAGCACCCTCCTACCGTCAGGGGGCAGATTTGAAGCTTTCTTT
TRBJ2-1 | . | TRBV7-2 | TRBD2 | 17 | CASSPQLGGGRYNEQFF | TGTGCCAGCAGCCCCCAACTTGGCGGGGGGAGATACAATGAGCAGTTCTTC